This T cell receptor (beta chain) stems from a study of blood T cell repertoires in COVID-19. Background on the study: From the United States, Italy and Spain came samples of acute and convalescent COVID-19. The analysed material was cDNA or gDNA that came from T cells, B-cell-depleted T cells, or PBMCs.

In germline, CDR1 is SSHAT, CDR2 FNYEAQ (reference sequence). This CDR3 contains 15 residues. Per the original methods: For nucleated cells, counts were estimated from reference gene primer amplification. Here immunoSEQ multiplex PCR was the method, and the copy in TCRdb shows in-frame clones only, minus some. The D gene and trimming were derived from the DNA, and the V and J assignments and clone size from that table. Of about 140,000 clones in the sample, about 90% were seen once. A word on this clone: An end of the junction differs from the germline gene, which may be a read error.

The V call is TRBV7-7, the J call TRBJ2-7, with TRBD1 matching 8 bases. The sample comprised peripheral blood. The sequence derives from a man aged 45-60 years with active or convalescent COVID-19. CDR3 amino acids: CASSLMQGASYEQYF. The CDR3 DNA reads TGTGCTAGCAGCTTAATGCAGGGGGCCTCCTACGAGCAGTACTTC.